This TCR beta chain was recovered during a study of blood T cell repertoires in COVID-19 (TCRdb year 2020). In the study overall: Samples from collaborators originated in the United States, Italy and Spain and spanned both the acute and convalescent phases of COVID-19. The material from the prospective study consisted of cDNA or gDNA derived from T cells, B-cell-depleted T cells, or PBMCs. The dataset comprised deeply sampled blood TCRbeta repertoires from subjects exposed to, actively infected with, or recovered from COVID-19. A freely available public database, intended as a resource for researchers studying the immune response to SARS-CoV-2, is where the repertoires were released. The samples were drawn from the first 160 participants of the ongoing ImmuneRACE study and from under 1,500 subjects provided by 6 global collaborators. Nearly every sample came with metadata listing a de-identified subject ID, COVID-19 status, age in years and sex. HLA class I and class II types, where available, came from metadata supplied by the sample provider rather than from assay-based typing. The research as a whole found: Clinical and demographic metadata were provided uncurated, with the amount varying by source and participant.

From V the trimming removes 6 bases and from J it removes 0 bases, while the gene matches leave 8 bases of the junction unaccounted for. Counted from cysteine to phenylalanine, this CDR3 has 16 amino acids. Only the CDR3 portion is preserved as DNA: 48 bases, with reading frame beginning at the first base. CDR1 and CDR2 (LNHDA, SQIVND) derive from the germline V gene (reference sequence). Enrolling through a virtual design, the prospective study's participants ranged in age from roughly 18 to 89 years and lived across roughly 23 United States geographic areas. To assign participants to cohorts, the prospective study relied on clinical history that participants themselves reported in a screening survey and a study questionnaire. Recovered participants in ImmuneRACE Cohort 3 were defined as having two consecutive negative NP/OP PCR tests, clearance from a healthcare professional, or resolution of symptoms. In the prospective study, mobile phlebotomists collected whole blood, serum and a nasopharyngeal or oropharyngeal swab from each participant. Over an approximately 2-month period, participants in the prospective study had the option of providing additional blood draws and questionnaires. Before DNA extraction, blood samples from the prospective study were shipped at room temperature or frozen.

TCRbeta CDR3 regions were amplified from genomic DNA using the immunoSEQ Assay, a bias-controlled multiplex PCR. The authors processed their data as follows. The number of nucleated cells in each sample was estimated from the amplification of reference gene primers within the assay. To quantify the absolute abundance of each unique TCRbeta CDR3 rearrangement, sequence reads were collapsed and filtered. For each sample, productive Simpson clonality was calculated as the square root of Simpson's diversity index across productive rearrangements. TCRdb obtained this table from immuneACCESS and retained in-frame rearrangements with V and J assigned. These tables miss some clones; where compared with another copy, unresolved V genes account for less than half of the shortfall, and the remainder is unexplained. That table gives V, J and clone size, and the DNA gave D and trimming. The sample yields some 200,000 clones; more than 65% were counted once. The biggest ten clones account for 7.5% of the sample.

A word on this clone: No antigen is known for it. No quality values exist for individual bases; no much larger clone is one base distant.

Sequencing was performed on PBMCs or T cells enriched from blood (not recorded which). The TCR was taken from a man aged 40-49 years who had recovered from COVID-19. This chain is built from TRBV19 and TRBJ1-3, with 7 bases aligning to TRBD1. The DNA sequence follows: TGTGCCAGTAGCCAAACGGGACAGCCCTCTGGAAACACCATATATTTT. Its protein product is CASSQTGQPSGNTIYF.